Presented here are 18 T cell receptor beta chains from one specimen sequenced in a study of T-cell reconstitution after alpha-beta-depleted transplantation in children (dated by TCRdb to about 2016). Sample treatment or condition, as interpreted from the label and publication: allogeneic hematopoietic cell transplantation with graft depleted of TCRalphabeta T cells and CD19 B cells. The library relied on PCR. Sequencing took place on an Illumina HiSeq 2500. TCR library preparation used molecular barcoding, with unique molecular identifiers applied to normalize quantification of the TCRbeta repertoire. Starting from the raw public reads, TCRdb applied fastp trimming at Q25, assembled clones with MiXCR and retained in-frame beta chains. One record per CDR3 amino acid sequence lists the most common genes and DNA. In all, the sample holds around 600,000 distinct CDR3 sequences, and under 25% of those were seen once. 11% to 15% of the sample lies in the top ten.

The sample was PBMCs, mostly from graft donor cells, taken 360 days after TCRalphabeta/CD19-depleted stem cell transplant. These receptors originate from a boy in the first two years of life who had a stem cell transplant for acute myeloid leukemia, so the T cells may come from the graft donor.

The chain employs TRBV12-3 or TRBV12-4 and TRBJ2-2, with 8 bases fitting TRBD2. V dropped 7 bases and J dropped 0; count of bases not matched to a gene: 4. The CDR3 extends over 15 amino acids. Written as DNA, the CDR3 is TGTGCCAGCAACCAAGCGGGAGCGAACACCGGGGAGCTGTTTTTT. This encodes CASNQAGANTGELFF.

The chain has TRBV11-2 and TRBJ2-7; D is possibly TRBD2 (5 bases). This CDR3 spans 13 amino acids. Germline loops: CDR1 SGHAT, CDR2 FQNNGV. The V end lost 5 bases, the J end lost 3 bases, and 11 bases lay between the germline ends. CDR3 nucleotides: TGTGCCAGCAGCCAGGAGGACGGCTACGAGCAGTACGTC. Translation gives CASSQEDGYEQYV.

The sample holds many counts of this clonotype. The chain combines TRBV2 with TRBJ1-1; D possibly corresponds to TRBD1 (5 bases). Germline V gives CDR1 SNHLY, CDR2 FYNNEI. The CDR3 runs to 11 residues. Trimming shortened V by 8 bases and J by 4 bases, and 8 bases separated the two germline ends. The CDR3 spells CASFGATEAFF. The CDR3 region has the DNA TGTGCCAGCTTTGGGGCCACTGAAGCTTTCTTT. Supplemented by reference TRBV2 and TRBJ1-1, the full variable domain reads EPEVTQTPSHQVTQMGQEVILRCVPISNHLYFYWYRQILGQKVEFLVSFYNNEISEKSEIFDDQFSVERPDGSNFTLKIRSTKLEDSAMYFCASFGATEAFFGQGTRLTVV.

This sequence joins TRBV7-3 and TRBJ2-1, with D uncertain. Germline loops: CDR1 SGHTA, CDR2 FQGTGA. V dropped 2 bases and J dropped 9 bases, with 11 bases sitting between them. This CDR3 is 13 amino acids long. The CDR3 here is CASSLSGTSEQFF. As DNA, the CDR3 is TGTGCCAGCAGCTTATCTGGTACTTCTGAGCAGTTCTTC.

This clonotype came up a few times. V gene TRBV7-6 combines with J gene TRBJ2-1; D is uncertain. CDR3 length: 16 amino acids. V gave up 6 bases and J gave up 1 base, with 16 bases separating them. Germline loops: CDR1 SGHVS, CDR2 FNYEAQ. The CDR3 loop reads CASSSTSWYSYNEQFF. The CDR3 DNA reads TGTGCCAGCAGTTCGACCAGCTGGTATTCCTACAATGAGCAGTTCTTC.

The chain couples TRBV6-1 to TRBJ2-2; D perhaps matches TRBD1 (6 bases). The V end was cut by 7 bases, the J end by 3 bases, with 18 bases between. This CDR3 is 16 amino acids long. The germline gives CDR1 MNHNS, CDR2 SASEGT. The CDR3: CASTSLPDSHTGELFF. CDR3 DNA: TGTGCCAGCACCTCGTTGCCGGACAGCCACACCGGGGAGCTGTTTTTT.

The chain recombines TRBV12-3 or TRBV12-4 with TRBJ2-7, with 11 bases aligning to TRBD2. The ends lost 5 bases at V and 7 bases at J; junction bases unmatched: 10. The CDR3 covers 15 residues. This chain's CDR3 is CASSLELAGAREQYF. CDR3 in DNA: TGTGCCAGCAGTCTCGAACTAGCGGGAGCCCGGGAGCAGTACTTC.

On this clonotype itself: This may arise from a read error, as a much more abundant clone is one base away. The chain combines TRBV24-1 with TRBJ2-1, with 8 bases aligning to TRBD2. Germline-derived CDR1 and CDR2 are KGHDR and SFDVKD. V trimming: 7 bases; J trimming: 2 bases; junction bases outside the gene matches: 6. This CDR3 has 15 amino acids. Here the CDR3 DNA reads TGTGCCACCAGGGGGGGGCGGGGGGCCTACAATGAGCAGTTCTTC. This gives the protein CATRGGRGAYNEQFF.

CDR3 in DNA: TGCGCCAGCAGCCAAGATCGGGCTGAGCAGTTCTTC. Amino acid sequence: CASSQDRAEQFF. The chain uses TRBV4-1 and TRBJ2-1; D uncertain. This CDR3 contains 12 residues. Germline V lookup: CDR1 MGHRA, CDR2 YSYEKL. V gave up 0 bases and J gave up 9 bases, with 6 bases separating them.

Ten or more counts support this clonotype. This chain uses TRBV20-1 with TRBJ1-1; tentatively, D is TRBD1 (6 bases). Germline values: CDR1 DFQATT, CDR2 SNEGSKA (reference sequence). The CDR3 is 13 amino acids. V dropped 5 bases and J dropped 0 bases, with 10 bases sitting between them. In DNA, the CDR3 is TGCAGTGCTTCGGGACACCTGAACACTGAAGCTTTCTTT. Translation: CSASGHLNTEAFF.

This clonotype was counted at least ten times. The chain joins TRBV7-9 to TRBJ2-1; 8 bases match TRBD2. The CDR3 contains 15 residues. V shed 1 base and J 4 bases; nucleotides not matched to a gene: 3. Germline V gene sequence: CDR1 SEHNR, CDR2 FQNEAQ (reference sequence). CDR3 sequence: CASSLDTSGYNEQFF. The CDR3 region has the DNA TGTGCCAGCAGCTTAGATACTAGCGGTTACAATGAGCAGTTCTTC.

This clonotype has a handful of counts. This chain links TRBV7-9 with TRBJ2-5; a weak D match, TRBD2 (6 bases). Germline CDR1 reads SEHNR; CDR2 reads FQNEAQ (reference sequence). V was clipped by 2 bases and J by 5 bases, with 18 bases between them. CDR3 length: 16 amino acids. CDR3 sequence: CASSLSSSARGETQYF. The CDR3 bases are TGTGCCAGCAGCTTAAGCTCTAGCGCGCGGGGTGAGACCCAGTACTTC.

This clonotype was recorded a few times. V gene TRBV6-2 or TRBV6-3 combines with J gene TRBJ2-1, with D possibly being TRBD1 or TRBD2 (6 bases each). V was clipped by 6 bases and J by 2 bases, with 14 bases between them. The V gene's germline CDR1 is MNHEY and CDR2 SVGEGT. This CDR3 region has 15 residues. CDR3 loop: CASSFWRGAYNEQFF. The CDR3 DNA follows: TGTGCCAGCAGCTTCTGGAGGGGGGCCTACAATGAGCAGTTCTTC.

This clonotype was seen more than once but under ten times. This may be a read error: a much more frequent sequence differs by one nucleotide. The chain joins TRBV7-2 to TRBJ1-2; D is unresolved. V was trimmed by 1 base and J by 8 bases, leaving 8 bases between them. In germline, CDR1 is SGHTA, CDR2 FQGNSA. The CDR3 is made up of 12 amino acids. The CDR3 sequence: CASSLVREGYTF. CDR3 in DNA: TGTGCCAGCAGCTTAGTTCGGGAGGGCTACACCTTC.

This clonotype showed up many times. This chain uses TRBV29-1 with TRBJ2-5; 7 bases fit TRBD2. The germline CDR1 and CDR2 sequences are SQVTM and ANQGSEA. V shed 7 bases, J shed 5 bases, and the junction held 16 bases outside the gene matches. The CDR3 length is 15 residues. CDR3 sequence: CSAYPPSGVMETQYF. The CDR3, as DNA: TGCAGCGCCTACCCGCCCAGCGGGGTGATGGAGACCCAGTACTTC.

This chain connects TRBV20-1 to TRBJ1-5, with TRBD1 as a possible D gene (6 bases). Trimming stripped 2 bases from V and 2 bases from J, with 13 bases between. CDR3 length: 15 residues. Per germline, CDR1 DFQATT and CDR2 SNEGSKA (reference sequence). The CDR3 DNA reads TGCAGTGCTAGAAGGGGGGGCGAAGGCAATCAGCCCCAGCATTTT. Protein sequence: CSARRGGEGNQPQHF.

The CDR3 is CSAPSGTGWPGYSNQPQHF. The CDR3 DNA reads as TGCAGTGCTCCTTCCGGGACAGGGTGGCCGGGCTATAGCAATCAGCCCCAGCATTTT. The V call is TRBV20-1, the J call TRBJ1-5; TRBD1 aligns across 9 bases. Germline V gene data show CDR1 as DFQATT and CDR2 as SNEGSKA (reference sequence). Unmatched junction bases numbered 17, after V lost 5 bases and J lost 0 bases. The CDR3 is 19 residues long.

This clonotype was recorded at least ten times. The chain joins TRBV7-8 to TRBJ2-1; 15 bases match TRBD2. The V gene's germline CDR1 is SGHVS and CDR2 FQNEAQ. The CDR3 loop spans 16 amino acids. V dropped 5 bases and J dropped 8; count of bases not matched to a gene: 7. As DNA, the CDR3 is TGTGCCAGCAGCCCCCGGACTAGCGGGGGGGCGCATGAGCAGTTCTTC. It is translated as CASSPRTSGGAHEQFF.